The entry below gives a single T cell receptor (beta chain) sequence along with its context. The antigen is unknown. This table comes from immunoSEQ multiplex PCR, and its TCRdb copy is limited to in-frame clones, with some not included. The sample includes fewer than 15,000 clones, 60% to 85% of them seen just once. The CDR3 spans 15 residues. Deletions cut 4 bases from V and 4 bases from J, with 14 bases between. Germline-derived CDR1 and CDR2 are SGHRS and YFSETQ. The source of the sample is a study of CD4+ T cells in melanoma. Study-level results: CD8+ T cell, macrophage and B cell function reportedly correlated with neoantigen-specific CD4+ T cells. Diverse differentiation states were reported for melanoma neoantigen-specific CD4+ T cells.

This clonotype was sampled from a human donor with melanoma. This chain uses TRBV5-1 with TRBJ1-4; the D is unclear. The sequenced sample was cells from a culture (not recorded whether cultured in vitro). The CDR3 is CASSVDPGSNEKLFF. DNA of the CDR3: TGCGCCAGCAGCGTCGATCCGGGAAGTAATGAAAAACTGTTTTTT. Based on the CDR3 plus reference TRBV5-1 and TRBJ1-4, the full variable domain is KAGVTQTPRYLIKTRGQQVTLSCSPISGHRSVSWYQQTPGQGLQFLFEYFSETQRNKGNFPGRFSGRQFSNSRSEMNVSTLELGDSALYLCASSVDPGSNEKLFFGSGTQLSVL.